Presented here are 17 T cell receptor beta chains from one specimen sequenced in a study of T cell changes during pregnancy in multiple sclerosis. Clones were sequenced by immunoSEQ multiplex PCR, and TCRdb holds only the in-frame ones, with some missing. In the table there are 20,000 or so clones, about 90% of which are singletons. Here the sequenced sample was CD8+ T cells from peripheral blood mononuclear cells, taken in the second trimester of pregnancy. These receptors originate from a female donor in good health, enrolled as a control in a pregnancy study.

The chain employs TRBV4-3 and TRBJ1-6; D is perhaps TRBD1 (5 bases). CDR1 and CDR2 (germline): LGHNA, YSLEER. This CDR3 is 17 amino acids long. V gave up 3 bases and J gave up 0 bases, with 12 bases separating them. CDR3 DNA sequence: TGCGCCAGCAGCCACCAACGGGGGAGCTCCTATAATTCACCCCTCCACTTT. It specifies CASSHQRGSSYNSPLHF.

The rearrangement joins TRBV6-4 to TRBJ2-2; 9 nucleotides align to TRBD2. Germline V gene lookup returns CDR1 MRHNA and CDR2 SNTAGT. This CDR3 contains 15 residues. After removal of 4 bases from V and 5 bases from J, the junction contained 5 bases not matched to a gene. The CDR3 sequence is CASSVDSGGTGELFF. DNA of the CDR3: TGTGCCAGCAGTGTGGATAGCGGGGGTACCGGGGAGCTGTTTTTT.

The V call is TRBV27, the J call TRBJ2-3, with TRBD1 identical over 10 bases. CDR3 length: 13 residues. CDR1 is MNHEY, CDR2 SMNVEV, per germline (reference sequence). Trimming removed 4 bases from V and 5 bases from J; junction bases left unmatched: 0. CDR3 residues: CASSWTGGDTQYF. DNA for the CDR3: TGTGCCAGCAGTTGGACAGGGGGAGATACGCAGTATTTT.

The chain employs TRBV19 and TRBJ1-2; D may be TRBD1 (6 bases). The CDR3 spans 13 residues. V was cut by 8 bases and J by 6 bases, with 16 bases left in between. From germline, CDR1 is LNHDA and CDR2 SQIVND (reference sequence). CDR3 in DNA: TGTGCCAGTTTTCAGGGGTACAAAGATGGCTACACCTTC. It translates to CASFQGYKDGYTF.

The rearrangement joins TRBV30 to TRBJ1-5, with 8 bases aligning to TRBD1. Trimming removed 3 bases from V and 0 bases from J; junction bases left unmatched: 7. CDR3 length: 16 residues. Germline CDR1 GTSNPN, CDR2 SVGIG (reference sequence). CDR3 nucleotides: TGTGCCTGGAGCGGGACAGGCTTAAATAGCAATCAGCCCCAGCATTTT. Translation: CAWSGTGLNSNQPQHF.

The chain employs TRBV10-3 and TRBJ2-7; TRBD2 aligns across 7 bases. This CDR3 comprises 11 residues. V lost 10 bases and J lost 3; bases outside the gene matches: 3. Germline V gene lookup returns CDR1 ENHRY and CDR2 SYGVKD. The CDR3 spells CATGGGYEQYF. CDR3 bases: TGTGCCACCGGCGGGGGCTACGAGCAGTACTTC.

The sample holds a few counts of this clone. The CDR3 spells CASSPRMTVNTEAFF. The CDR3 DNA reads as TGTGCCAGCAGCCCCCGGATGACAGTGAACACTGAAGCTTTCTTT. The V call is TRBV9, the J call TRBJ1-1; possible D gene TRBD1, 5 bases. CDR3 length equals 15 residues. V was pared by 4 bases and J by 0 bases, with 13 bases between. Germline loops: CDR1 SGDLS, CDR2 YYNGEE.

The rearrangement links TRBV6-6 to TRBJ2-5; TRBD2 agrees at 8 bases. V dropped 4 bases and J dropped 1; count of bases not matched to a gene: 8. Looked up from germline, CDR1 is MNHNY and CDR2 is SVGAGI (reference sequence). The CDR3 is 16 residues long. CDR3 sequence reads: CASSSLGSGVQETQYF. The CDR3 bases are TGTGCCAGCAGTTCCCTCGGTAGCGGGGTCCAAGAGACCCAGTACTTC.

This clone was seen a handful of times. The chain employs TRBV6-1 and TRBJ1-5; D is ambiguous. The CDR3 covers 15 residues. V shed 7 bases and J shed 4 bases, with 17 bases lying between them. Germline V lookup: CDR1 MNHNS, CDR2 SASEGT. The CDR3 sequence is CASTGGIEGNQPQHF. The DNA of the CDR3 is TGTGCCAGCACGGGAGGCATCGAGGGAAATCAGCCCCAGCATTTT.

The genes are TRBV4-3 and TRBJ2-5; the match to TRBD2 covers 15 bases. The J call may be faulty, since TRBJ2-7 better matches the DNA end. This CDR3 has 16 amino acids. Germline CDR1 is LGHNA and CDR2 is YSLEER. The CDR3 is CASSQDGLAGGYEQYF. CDR3 DNA: TGCGCCAGCAGCCAAGATGGACTAGCGGGAGGGTACGAGCAGTACTTC.

This chain joins TRBV6-1 and TRBJ2-7; D is perhaps TRBD1 (6 bases). The CDR3 runs 15 residues. The ends were cut back, 2 bases at V and 3 bases at J, with 14 bases in the middle. The V gene's germline CDR1 is MNHNS and CDR2 SASEGT. The CDR3: CASSEWLGADYEQYF. DNA for the CDR3: TGTGCCAGCAGTGAATGGCTGGGGGCGGACTACGAGCAGTACTTC.

The chain uses TRBV28 and TRBJ1-6; TRBD1 might be the D (5 bases). CDR3 length equals 14 residues. V shed 5 bases and J shed 9 bases, with 14 bases lying between them. Per germline, CDR1 MDHEN and CDR2 SYDVKM. The CDR3 sequence: CASSGGTSISPLHF. CDR3 DNA: TGTGCCAGCAGTGGCGGGACGTCGATTTCACCCCTCCACTTT. Full variable domain (rest looked up from reference TRBV28 and TRBJ1-6): DVKVTQSSRYLVKRTGEKVFLECVQDMDHENMFWYRQDPGLGLRLIYFSYDVKMKEKGDIPEGYSVSREKKERFSLILESASTNQTSMYLCASSGGTSISPLHFGNGTRLTVT.

The genes are TRBV9 and TRBJ2-5, with TRBD2 matching 7 bases. V was pared by 3 bases and J by 1 base, with 3 bases of the junction left unmatched. This CDR3 comprises 14 residues. CDR1 SGDLS and CDR2 YYNGEE come from the germline V gene. The CDR3 region has the DNA TGTGCCAGCAGCGCTAGCGGAACCCAAGAGACCCAGTACTTC. It codes for CASSASGTQETQYF.

This sequence joins TRBV5-4 and TRBJ1-2; D uncertain. The V and J ends lost 4 bases and 2 bases respectively, with 15 bases between them. The germline V gene encodes CDR1 SGHNT and CDR2 YYREEE (reference sequence). This CDR3 has 15 amino acids. This CDR3 is CASSHNSWPNYGYTF. The CDR3 DNA reads TGTGCCAGCAGCCATAACAGCTGGCCCAACTATGGCTACACCTTC.

The CDR3 DNA follows: TGTGCCAGCAGCCCTGAGGGGGGGAGGCGATCCGAGCAGTACTTC. It specifies CASSPEGGRRSEQYF. This chain joins TRBV9 and TRBJ2-7; the D gene is possibly TRBD2 (7 bases). Trimming removed 4 bases at V and 6 bases at J, with 20 bases between. From germline, CDR1 is SGDLS and CDR2 YYNGEE. This CDR3 comprises 15 residues.

This clone was detected once. The rearrangement links TRBV27 to TRBJ1-3, with a tentative D call TRBD1 (5 bases). Germline CDR1 MNHEY, CDR2 SMNVEV (reference sequence). The CDR3 covers 14 residues. Trimming removed 3 bases at V and 2 bases at J, with 8 bases between. CDR3 in amino acids: CASSFTGAGNTIYF. CDR3 nucleotide sequence: TGTGCCAGCAGTTTCACGGGGGCTGGAAACACCATATATTTT.

Of note for this clone: One junction end does not reproduce the germline sequence, and a read error may be involved. Other DNA sequences in the sample encode the same CDR3. This chain joins TRBV30 and TRBJ2-1; maybe TRBD2 (6 bases). The CDR3 runs 12 residues. Germline V lookup: CDR1 GTSNPN, CDR2 SVGIG (reference sequence). The CDR3, as DNA: TGCGCCTGGGGCCGGGGGAATAGTGAGCAGTTCTTC. This codes for CAWGRGNSEQFF.